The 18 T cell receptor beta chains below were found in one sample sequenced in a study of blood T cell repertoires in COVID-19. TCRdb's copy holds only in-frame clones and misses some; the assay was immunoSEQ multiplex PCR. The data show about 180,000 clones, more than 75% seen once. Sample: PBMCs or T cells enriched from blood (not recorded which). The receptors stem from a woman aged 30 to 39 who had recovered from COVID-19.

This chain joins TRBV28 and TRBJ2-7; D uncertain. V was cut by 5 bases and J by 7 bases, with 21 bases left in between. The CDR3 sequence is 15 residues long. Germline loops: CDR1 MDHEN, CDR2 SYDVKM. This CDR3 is CASSPPLARPGEQYF. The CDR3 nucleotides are TGTGCCAGCAGTCCCCCCCTGGCCCGACCCGGGGAGCAGTACTTC.

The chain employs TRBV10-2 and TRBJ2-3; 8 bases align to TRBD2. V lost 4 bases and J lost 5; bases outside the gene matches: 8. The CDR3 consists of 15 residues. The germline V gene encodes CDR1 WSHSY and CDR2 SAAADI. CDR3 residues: CASSAGAGEVDTQYF. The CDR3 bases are TGCGCCAGCAGTGCGGGAGCGGGAGAGGTAGATACGCAGTATTTT.

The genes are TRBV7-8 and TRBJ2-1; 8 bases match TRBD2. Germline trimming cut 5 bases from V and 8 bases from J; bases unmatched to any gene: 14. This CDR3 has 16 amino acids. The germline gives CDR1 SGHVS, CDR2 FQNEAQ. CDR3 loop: CASSLSSSGSVDEQFF. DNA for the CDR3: TGTGCCAGCAGCCTCTCGTCCAGCGGGAGTGTCGATGAGCAGTTCTTC.

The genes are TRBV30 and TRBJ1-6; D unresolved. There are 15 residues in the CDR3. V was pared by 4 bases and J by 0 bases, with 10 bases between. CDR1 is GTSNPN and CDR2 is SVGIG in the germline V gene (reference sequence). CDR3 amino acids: CAWIHPSSYNSPLHF. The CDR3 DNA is TGTGCCTGGATTCACCCCAGCTCCTATAATTCACCCCTCCACTTT.

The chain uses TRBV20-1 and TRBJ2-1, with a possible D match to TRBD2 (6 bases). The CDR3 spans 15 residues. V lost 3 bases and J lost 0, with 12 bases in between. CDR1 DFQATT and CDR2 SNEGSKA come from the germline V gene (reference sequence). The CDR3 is CSASMLASSYNEQFF. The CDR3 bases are TGCAGTGCTAGTATGCTAGCGAGCTCCTACAATGAGCAGTTCTTC.

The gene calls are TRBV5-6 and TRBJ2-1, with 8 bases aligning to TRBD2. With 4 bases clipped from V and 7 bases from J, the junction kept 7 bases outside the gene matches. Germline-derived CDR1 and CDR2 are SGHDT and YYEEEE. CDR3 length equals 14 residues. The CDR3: CASSLGASGNEQFF. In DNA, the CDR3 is TGTGCCAGCAGCCTCGGGGCTAGCGGGAATGAGCAGTTCTTC.

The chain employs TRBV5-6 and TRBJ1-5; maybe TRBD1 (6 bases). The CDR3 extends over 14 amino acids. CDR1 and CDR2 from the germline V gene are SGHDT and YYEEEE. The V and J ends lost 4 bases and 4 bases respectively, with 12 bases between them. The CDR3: CASSHRVKNQPQHF. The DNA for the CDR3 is TGTGCCAGCAGCCACAGGGTAAAAAATCAGCCCCAGCATTTT.

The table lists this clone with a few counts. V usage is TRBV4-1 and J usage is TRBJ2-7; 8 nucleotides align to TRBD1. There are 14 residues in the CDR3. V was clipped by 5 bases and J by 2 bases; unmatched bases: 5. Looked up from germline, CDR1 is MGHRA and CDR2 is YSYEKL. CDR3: CASSFGQGPYEQYF. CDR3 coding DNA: TGCGCCAGCAGCTTTGGACAGGGCCCCTACGAGCAGTACTTC.

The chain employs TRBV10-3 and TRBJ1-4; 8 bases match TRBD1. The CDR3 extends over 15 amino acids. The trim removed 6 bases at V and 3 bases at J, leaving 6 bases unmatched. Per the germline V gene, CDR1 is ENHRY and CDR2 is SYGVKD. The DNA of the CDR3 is TGTGCCATCAGGCCGGGACAGGACGCTAATGAAAAACTGTTTTTT. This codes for CAIRPGQDANEKLFF.

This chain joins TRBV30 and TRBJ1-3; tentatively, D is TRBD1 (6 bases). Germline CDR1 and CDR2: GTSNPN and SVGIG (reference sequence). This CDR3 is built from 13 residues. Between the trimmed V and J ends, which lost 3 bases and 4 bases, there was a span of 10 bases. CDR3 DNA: TGTGCCTGGAGCCCCGGGACAGGAAACACCATATATTTT. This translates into CAWSPGTGNTIYF.

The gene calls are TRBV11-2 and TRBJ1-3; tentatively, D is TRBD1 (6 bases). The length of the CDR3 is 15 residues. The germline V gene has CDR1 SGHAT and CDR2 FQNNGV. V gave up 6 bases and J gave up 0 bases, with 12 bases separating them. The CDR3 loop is CASRRTASSGNTIYF. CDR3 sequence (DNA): TGTGCCAGCAGGCGGACAGCAAGCTCTGGAAACACCATATATTTT.

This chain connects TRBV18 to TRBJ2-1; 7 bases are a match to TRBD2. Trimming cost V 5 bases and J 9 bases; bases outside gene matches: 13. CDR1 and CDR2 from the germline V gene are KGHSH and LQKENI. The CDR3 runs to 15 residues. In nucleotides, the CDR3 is TGTGCCAGCTCATTACACGCGGGAGAGCTTGTTGAGCAGTTCTTC. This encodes CASSLHAGELVEQFF.

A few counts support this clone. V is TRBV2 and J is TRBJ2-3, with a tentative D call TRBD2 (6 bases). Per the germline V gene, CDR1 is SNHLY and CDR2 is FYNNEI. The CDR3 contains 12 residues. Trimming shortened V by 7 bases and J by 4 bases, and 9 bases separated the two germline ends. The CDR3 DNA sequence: TGTGCCAGCAAGGGAGGACCAGATACGCAGTATTTT. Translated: CASKGGPDTQYF.

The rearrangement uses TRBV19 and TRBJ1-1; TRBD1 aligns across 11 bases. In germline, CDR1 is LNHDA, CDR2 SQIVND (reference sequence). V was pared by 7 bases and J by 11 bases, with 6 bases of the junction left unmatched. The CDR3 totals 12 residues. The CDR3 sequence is CASKDRGLAAFF. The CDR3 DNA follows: TGTGCCAGTAAGGACAGGGGGCTTGCGGCTTTCTTT.

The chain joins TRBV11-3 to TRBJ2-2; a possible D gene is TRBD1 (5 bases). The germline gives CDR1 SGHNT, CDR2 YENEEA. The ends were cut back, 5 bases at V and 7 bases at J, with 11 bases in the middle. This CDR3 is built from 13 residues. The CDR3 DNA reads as TGTGCCAGCAGCGCAAGACAGAACGGGGAGCTGTTTTTT. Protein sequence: CASSARQNGELFF.

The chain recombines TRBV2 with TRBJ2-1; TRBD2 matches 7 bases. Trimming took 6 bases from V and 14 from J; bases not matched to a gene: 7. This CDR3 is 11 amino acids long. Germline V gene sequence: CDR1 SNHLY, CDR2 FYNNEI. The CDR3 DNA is TGTGCCAGCAGGAAGCGGGATGCTAAGTTCTTC. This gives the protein CASRKRDAKFF. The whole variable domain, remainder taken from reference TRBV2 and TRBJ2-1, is EPEVTQTPSHQVTQMGQEVILRCVPISNHLYFYWYRQILGQKVEFLVSFYNNEISEKSEIFDDQFSVERPDGSNFTLKIRSTKLEDSAMYFCASRKRDAKFFGPGTRLTVL.

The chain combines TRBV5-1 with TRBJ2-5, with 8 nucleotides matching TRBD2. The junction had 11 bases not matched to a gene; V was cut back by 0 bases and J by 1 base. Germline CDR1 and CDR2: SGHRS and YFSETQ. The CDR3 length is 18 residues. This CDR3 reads CASSLGLAGPGGQETQYF. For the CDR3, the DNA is TGCGCCAGCAGCTTGGGTCTAGCGGGCCCGGGAGGCCAAGAGACCCAGTACTTC.

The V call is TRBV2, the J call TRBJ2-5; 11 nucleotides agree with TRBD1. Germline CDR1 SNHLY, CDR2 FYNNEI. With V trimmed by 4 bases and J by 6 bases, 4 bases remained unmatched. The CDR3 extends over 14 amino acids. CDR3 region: CASSVGQGAKTQYF. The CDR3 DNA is TGTGCCAGCAGTGTCGGACAGGGGGCAAAGACCCAGTACTTC.